What follows is one T cell receptor beta chain and its context. What it recognizes is unknown. The data belong to a study of cytomegalovirus exposure and HLA in healthy donors. Overall study results and limits: Later examination showed HLA-associated TCR beta chains had greater clonal expansion than equally common others. A previous analysis found most TCR beta V segments productive roughly 87% or roughly 30% of the time. The study flagged roughly 160 TCR beta chains as cytomegalovirus-associated. In a later analysis, a missense DCLRE1C variant was linked to TCR beta V- and J-gene trimming.

Trimming shortened V by 6 bases and J by 1 base, and 9 bases separated the two germline ends. Germline CDR1 reads SEHNR; CDR2 reads FQNEAQ (reference sequence). There are 13 residues in the CDR3. The PCR employed 60 Vbeta primers together with 13 Jbeta primers. Profiled with immunoSEQ multiplex PCR; TCRdb holds only in-frame clones, not every one. The sample consists of 150,000 or so clones, around four fifths of them appearing once. The sequence derives from a man aged 18 to 30 in good health and CMV-seropositive. The chain couples TRBV7-9 to TRBJ1-1; D is uncertain. The sequencing input was PBMCs. Here the CDR3 reads CASSFAGNTEAFF. CDR3 DNA sequence: TGTGCCAGCAGTTTTGCAGGGAACACTGAAGCTTTCTTT.